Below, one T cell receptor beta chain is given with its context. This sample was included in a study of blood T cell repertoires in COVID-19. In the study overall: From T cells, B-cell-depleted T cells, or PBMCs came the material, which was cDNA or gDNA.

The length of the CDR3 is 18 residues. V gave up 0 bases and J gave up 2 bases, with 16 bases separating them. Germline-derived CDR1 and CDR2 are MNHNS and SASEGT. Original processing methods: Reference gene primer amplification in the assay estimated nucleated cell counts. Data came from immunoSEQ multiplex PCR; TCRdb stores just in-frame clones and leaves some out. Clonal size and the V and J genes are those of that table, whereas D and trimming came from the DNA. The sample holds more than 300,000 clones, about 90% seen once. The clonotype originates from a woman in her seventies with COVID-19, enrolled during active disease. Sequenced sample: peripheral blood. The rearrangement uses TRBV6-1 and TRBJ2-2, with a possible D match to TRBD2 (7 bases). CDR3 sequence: CASSEALLGGANTGELFF. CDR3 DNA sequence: TGTGCCAGCAGTGAAGCGCTTCTAGGGGGGGCCAACACCGGGGAGCTGTTTTTT.